The text below deals with one T cell receptor beta chain. The antigen remains unidentified. The sample comes from a study of OX40 agonist ivuxolimab in advanced cancers. About the study: Among those treated, three patients had partial responses, one with hepatocellular carcinoma and two with cutaneous melanoma. Study observations and caveats: Among the nonresponders, some also had low normalized T-cell clonal expansion. The CD4+ and CD8+ T cells in the blood had expanded clonally by week 6 at 0.1 to 3.0 mg/kg. Compared with others, partial responders at 0.1-3.0 mg/kg displayed clonal expansion among the lowest.

Data came from immunoSEQ multiplex PCR; TCRdb stores just in-frame clones and leaves some out. Among tens of thousands of clones listed, 91% were seen once. Germline-derived CDR1 and CDR2 are MNHEY and SMNVEV (reference sequence). Trimming took off 5 bases at V and 3 bases at J, with 10 bases between the two ends. The CDR3 is 13 residues long. This clonotype originated in an adult with an advanced solid tumor such as melanoma, head and neck, liver or kidney cancer. The V gene is TRBV27, the J gene TRBJ1-2; D is uncertain. The material sequenced was CD4+ or CD8+ T cells sorted from blood, taken in a trial of the OX40 agonist ivuxolimab. CDR3 loop: CASSPTRYYGYTF. The CDR3 region has the DNA TGTGCCAGCAGTCCGACAAGGTACTATGGCTACACCTTC.